One and the same sample provided the 19 T cell receptor beta chains below, sequenced in a study of T cell responses to AZD1222 COVID-19 vaccine. TCRdb's table, derived via immunoSEQ multiplex PCR, lists solely in-frame clones and lacks some. Among some 200,000 clones listed, 90% to 95% were seen once. The sample was peripheral blood, taken 28 days after the second AZD1222 dose. These receptor sequences come from an adult who received the AZD1222 COVID-19 vaccine.

J is TRBJ2-2 and V is TRBV2; maybe TRBD2 (6 bases). V was shortened by 8 bases and J by 0 bases, with 19 bases between the two germline ends. Germline-derived CDR1 and CDR2 are SNHLY and FYNNEI. The CDR3 length is 17 residues. CDR3 nucleotide sequence: TGTGCCAGCCCGTCGAGTGATGCGGGGCCGAACACCGGGGAGCTGTTTTTT. Protein sequence: CASPSSDAGPNTGELFF. The complete variable domain, with remaining parts taken from reference TRBV2 and TRBJ2-2, reads EPEVTQTPSHQVTQMGQEVILRCVPISNHLYFYWYRQILGQKVEFLVSFYNNEISEKSEIFDDQFSVERPDGSNFTLKIRSTKLEDSAMYFCASPSSDAGPNTGELFFGEGSRLTVL.

The rearrangement uses TRBV5-4 and TRBJ2-2; D assignment may be TRBD1 or TRBD2 (5 bases each). Germline V gene lookup returns CDR1 SGHNT and CDR2 YYREEE (reference sequence). V lost 0 bases to trimming and J lost 0 bases, with 9 bases between them. This CDR3 contains 16 residues. In DNA, the CDR3 is TGTGCCAGCAGCTTGGTTCAGGGAGCGAACACCGGGGAGCTGTTTTTT. It codes for CASSLVQGANTGELFF.

The chain employs TRBV13 and TRBJ1-6; 8 bases line up with TRBD1. The CDR3 has 15 amino acids. Germline CDR1 is PRHDT and CDR2 is FYEKMQ (reference sequence). The V segment lost 5 bases and the J segment 5 bases; nucleotides outside the gene matches: 5. For the CDR3, the DNA is TGTGCCAGCAGCGCCCGACAGGGGAATAATTCACCCCTCCACTTT. Its protein product is CASSARQGNNSPLHF.

The chain joins TRBV7-2 to TRBJ2-1; weak D call: TRBD1 (6 bases). The V end lost 5 bases, the J end lost 2 bases, and 16 bases lay between the germline ends. Germline V gene lookup returns CDR1 SGHTA and CDR2 FQGNSA. This CDR3 comprises 16 residues. Written as DNA, the CDR3 is TGTGCCAGCAGCCAACAGGGACGTATAGCCTACAATGAGCAGTTCTTC. It yields the protein CASSQQGRIAYNEQFF.

The chain employs TRBV7-9 and TRBJ2-1, with 9 nucleotides matching TRBD1. V dropped 4 bases and J dropped 5; count of bases not matched to a gene: 3. The germline gives CDR1 SEHNR, CDR2 FQNEAQ (reference sequence). The CDR3 length is 14 residues. The CDR3: CASSWGTGNNEQFF. The CDR3 DNA sequence: TGTGCCAGCAGCTGGGGGACAGGGAACAATGAGCAGTTCTTC.

This sequence joins TRBV24-1 and TRBJ1-2; a weak D match, TRBD1 (5 bases). The CDR3 has 13 amino acids. Trimming cost V 1 base and J 8 bases, with 10 bases left between them. Germline V gene sequence: CDR1 KGHDR, CDR2 SFDVKD. This CDR3 reads CATSDLGTKGYTF. The DNA of the CDR3 is TGTGCCACCAGTGATTTAGGGACGAAGGGCTACACCTTC.

The chain recombines TRBV7-9 with TRBJ1-4; D call uncertain. Between the trimmed V and J ends, which lost 10 bases and 7 bases, there was a span of 16 bases. Germline loops: CDR1 SEHNR, CDR2 FQNEAQ (reference sequence). CDR3 length: 13 residues. For the CDR3, the DNA is TGTGCCACCCTGAACTTGAGCGCTGAAAAACTGTTTTTT. Translating it yields CATLNLSAEKLFF.

V is TRBV18 and J is TRBJ2-1, with a tentative D call TRBD1 (5 bases). CDR1 and CDR2 from the germline V gene are KGHSH and LQKENI. The CDR3 consists of 13 residues. V shed 0 bases and J shed 7 bases, with 7 bases lying between them. The CDR3: CASSPPGRNEQFF. CDR3 DNA sequence: TGTGCCAGCTCACCACCGGGGCGGAATGAGCAGTTCTTC. Together with reference TRBV18 and TRBJ2-1, the CDR3 gives the full variable domain: NAGVMQNPRHLVRRRGQEARLRCSPMKGHSHVYWYRQLPEEGLKFMVYLQKENIIDESGMPKERFSAEFPKEGPSILRIQQVVRGDSAAYFCASSPPGRNEQFFGPGTRLTVL.

The chain joins TRBV14 to TRBJ2-1; D gene uncertain. The CDR3 loop spans 14 amino acids. The germline gives CDR1 SGHDN, CDR2 FVKESK. With 1 base removed from V and 4 bases from J, the gap between germline ends came to 8 bases. CDR3 sequence (DNA): TGTGCCAGCAGCCAAGTCAGTCTATACAATGAGCAGTTCTTC. Translated, it gives CASSQVSLYNEQFF.

This clone occurred once. CDR3 DNA sequence: TGTGCCAGCAGTTACTCGGGGGCGGACACTGAAGCTTTCTTT. Its translation: CASSYSGADTEAFF. The chain combines TRBV6-5 with TRBJ1-1; D might be TRBD1 (6 bases). V was cut by 0 bases and J by 3 bases, with 8 bases left in between. The CDR3 loop spans 14 amino acids. Germline assignment: CDR1 MNHEY and CDR2 SVGAGI.

The chain is built from TRBV7-3 and TRBJ2-2; 7 nucleotides match TRBD1. J was trimmed by 6 bases and V by 5 bases; bases with no gene match: 3. This CDR3 has 13 residues. From germline, CDR1 is SGHTA and CDR2 FQGTGA. CDR3 in DNA: TGTGCCAGCAGCATTCAGGGGGCCGGGGAGCTGTTTTTT. It codes for CASSIQGAGELFF.

This sequence joins TRBV10-3 and TRBJ2-7; maybe TRBD1 (6 bases). CDR3 length: 11 residues. Germline CDR1 ENHRY, CDR2 SYGVKD. The germline V and J ends were trimmed by 10 bases and 3 bases, with 10 bases remaining between them. The CDR3 sequence is CATTGYYEQYF. The CDR3, as DNA: TGTGCCACCACAGGGTACTACGAGCAGTACTTC.

The V call is TRBV10-3, the J call TRBJ2-1; 8 bases line up with TRBD2. The CDR3 has 17 residues. Germline V gene sequence: CDR1 ENHRY, CDR2 SYGVKD. Trimming removed 5 bases from V and 0 bases from J; junction bases left unmatched: 9. In DNA, the CDR3 is TGTGCCATCAGTCTCGGCGGGGGGCAGAGCTCCTACAATGAGCAGTTCTTC. The encoded protein is CAISLGGGQSSYNEQFF.

J is TRBJ1-5 and V is TRBV10-2; D unresolved. The CDR3 is made up of 13 amino acids. V was cut by 2 bases and J by 3 bases, with 5 bases left in between. Germline loops: CDR1 WSHSY, CDR2 SAAADI. CDR3 nucleotides: TGCGCCAGCAGTGAGAGGATCAATCAGCCCCAGCATTTT. Its protein is CASSERINQPQHF.

The chain recombines TRBV30 with TRBJ2-1, with no clear D. Germline V gene lookup returns CDR1 GTSNPN and CDR2 SVGIG (reference sequence). Trimming removed 0 bases from V and 6 bases from J, with 12 bases in between. The CDR3 is 14 amino acids. Here the CDR3 reads CAWSVLMGSNEQFF. The DNA for the CDR3 is TGTGCCTGGAGTGTACTGATGGGTAGCAATGAGCAGTTCTTC.

This sequence joins TRBV7-9 and TRBJ2-7; perhaps TRBD1 as D (6 bases). The CDR3 runs 16 residues. CDR1 is SEHNR and CDR2 is FQNEAQ in the germline V gene (reference sequence). The V and J ends lost 4 bases and 0 bases respectively, with 16 bases between them. The CDR3 here is CASSSGRQASSYEQYF. The CDR3 nucleotides are TGTGCCAGCAGCTCGGGGAGACAGGCGAGCTCCTACGAGCAGTACTTC.

V gene TRBV4-2 combines with J gene TRBJ2-1, with 8 bases matching TRBD2. Germline V gives CDR1 LGHNA, CDR2 YNFKEQ. J lost 6 bases, V lost 1 base, and 8 bases had no gene match. The length of the CDR3 is 16 residues. CDR3 nucleotide sequence: TGTGCCAGCAGCCAAGCGGGAATAGCGGGGTTCAATGAGCAGTTCTTC. This translates into CASSQAGIAGFNEQFF.

The rearrangement joins TRBV4-3 to TRBJ1-2; 9 nucleotides align to TRBD1. This CDR3 has 17 amino acids. The ends lost 1 base at V and 0 bases at J; junction bases unmatched: 6. In germline, CDR1 is LGHNA, CDR2 YSLEER. Here the CDR3 DNA reads TGCGCCAGCAGCCAAGGGACAGGGGCGCCGGCTAACTATGGCTACACCTTC. Encoded protein: CASSQGTGAPANYGYTF.

The CDR3, as DNA: TGTGCCAGCAGCTTAGCCCGCGGGACCGGGGAGCTGTTTTTT. Translated: CASSLARGTGELFF. V and J are TRBV11-2 and TRBJ2-2, with a tentative D call TRBD2 (5 bases). The ends were cut back, 1 base at V and 5 bases at J, with 8 bases in the middle. The length of the CDR3 is 14 residues. CDR1 SGHAT and CDR2 FQNNGV come from the germline V gene.